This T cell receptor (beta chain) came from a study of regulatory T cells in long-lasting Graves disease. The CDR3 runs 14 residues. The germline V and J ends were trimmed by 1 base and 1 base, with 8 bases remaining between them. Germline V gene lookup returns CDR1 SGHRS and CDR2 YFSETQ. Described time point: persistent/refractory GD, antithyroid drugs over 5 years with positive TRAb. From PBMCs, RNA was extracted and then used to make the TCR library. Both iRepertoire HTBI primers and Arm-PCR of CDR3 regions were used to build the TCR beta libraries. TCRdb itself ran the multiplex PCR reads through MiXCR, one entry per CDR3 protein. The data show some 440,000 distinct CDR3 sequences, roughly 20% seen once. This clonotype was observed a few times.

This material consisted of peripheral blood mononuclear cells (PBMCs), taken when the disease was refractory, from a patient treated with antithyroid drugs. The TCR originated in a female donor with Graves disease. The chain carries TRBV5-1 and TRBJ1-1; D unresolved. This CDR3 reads CASSLRDPNTEAFF. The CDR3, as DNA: TGCGCCAGCAGCTTGAGGGATCCGAACACTGAAGCTTTCTTT.